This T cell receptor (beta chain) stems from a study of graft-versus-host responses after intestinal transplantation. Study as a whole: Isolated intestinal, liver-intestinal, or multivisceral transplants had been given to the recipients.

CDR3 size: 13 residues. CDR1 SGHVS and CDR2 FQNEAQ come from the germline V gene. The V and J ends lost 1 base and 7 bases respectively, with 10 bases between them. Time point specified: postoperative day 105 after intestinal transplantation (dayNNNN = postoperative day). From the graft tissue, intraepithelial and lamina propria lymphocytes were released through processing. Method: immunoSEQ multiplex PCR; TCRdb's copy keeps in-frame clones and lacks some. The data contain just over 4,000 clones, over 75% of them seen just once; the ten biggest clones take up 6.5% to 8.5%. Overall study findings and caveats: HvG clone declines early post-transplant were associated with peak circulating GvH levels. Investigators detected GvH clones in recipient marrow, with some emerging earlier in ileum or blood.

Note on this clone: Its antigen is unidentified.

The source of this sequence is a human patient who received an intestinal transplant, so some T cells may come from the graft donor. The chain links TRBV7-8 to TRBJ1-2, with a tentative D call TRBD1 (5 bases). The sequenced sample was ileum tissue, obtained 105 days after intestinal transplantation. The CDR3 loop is CASSLVGAGGYTF. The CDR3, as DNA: TGTGCCAGCAGCTTAGTAGGGGCTGGTGGCTACACCTTC.